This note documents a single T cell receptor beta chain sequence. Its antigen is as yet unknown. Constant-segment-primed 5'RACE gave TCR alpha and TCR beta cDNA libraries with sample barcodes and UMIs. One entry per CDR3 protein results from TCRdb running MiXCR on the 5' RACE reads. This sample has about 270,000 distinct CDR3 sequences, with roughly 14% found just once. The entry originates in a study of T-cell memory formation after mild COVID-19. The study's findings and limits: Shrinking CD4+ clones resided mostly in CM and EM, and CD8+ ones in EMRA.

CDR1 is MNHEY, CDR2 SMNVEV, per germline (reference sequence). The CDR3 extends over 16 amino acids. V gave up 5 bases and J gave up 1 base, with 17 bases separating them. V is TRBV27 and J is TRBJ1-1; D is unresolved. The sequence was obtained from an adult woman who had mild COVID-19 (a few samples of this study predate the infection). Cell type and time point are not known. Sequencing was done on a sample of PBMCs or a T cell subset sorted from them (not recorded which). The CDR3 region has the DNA TGTGCCAGCAGTACCTACCGGGCAGTTGGGAACACTGAAGCTTTCTTT. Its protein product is CASSTYRAVGNTEAFF.